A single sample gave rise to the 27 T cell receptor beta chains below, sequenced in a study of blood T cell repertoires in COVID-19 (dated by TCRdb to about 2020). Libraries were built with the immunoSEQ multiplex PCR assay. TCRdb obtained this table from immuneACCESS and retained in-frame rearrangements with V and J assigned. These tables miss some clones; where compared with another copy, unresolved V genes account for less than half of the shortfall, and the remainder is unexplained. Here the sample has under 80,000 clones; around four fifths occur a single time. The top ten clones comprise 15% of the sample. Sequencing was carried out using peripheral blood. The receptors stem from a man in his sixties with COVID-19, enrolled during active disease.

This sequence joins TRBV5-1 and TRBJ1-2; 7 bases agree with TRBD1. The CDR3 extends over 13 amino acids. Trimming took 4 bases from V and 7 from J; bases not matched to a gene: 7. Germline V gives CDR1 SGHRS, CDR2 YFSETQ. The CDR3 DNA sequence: TGCGCCAGCAGCGTGGACAGGAGAATTGGCTACACCTTC. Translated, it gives CASSVDRRIGYTF.

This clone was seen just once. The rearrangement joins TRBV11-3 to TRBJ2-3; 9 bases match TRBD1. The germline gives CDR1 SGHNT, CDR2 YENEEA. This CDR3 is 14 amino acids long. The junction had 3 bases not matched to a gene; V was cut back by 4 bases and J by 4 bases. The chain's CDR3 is CASSWGQGADTQYF. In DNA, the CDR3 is TGTGCCAGCAGCTGGGGACAGGGAGCAGATACGCAGTATTTT.

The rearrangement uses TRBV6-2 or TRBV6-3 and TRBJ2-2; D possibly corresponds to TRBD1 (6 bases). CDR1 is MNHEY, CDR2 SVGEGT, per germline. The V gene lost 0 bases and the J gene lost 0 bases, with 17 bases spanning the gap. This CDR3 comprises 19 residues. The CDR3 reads CASSYSSQGEKTNTGELFF. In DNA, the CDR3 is TGTGCCAGCAGTTACTCTTCACAGGGCGAAAAAACGAACACCGGGGAGCTGTTTTTT.

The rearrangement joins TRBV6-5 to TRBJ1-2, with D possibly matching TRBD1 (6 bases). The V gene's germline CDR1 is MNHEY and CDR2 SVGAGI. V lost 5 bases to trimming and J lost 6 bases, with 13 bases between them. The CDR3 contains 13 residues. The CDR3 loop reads CASSQNRDDGYTF. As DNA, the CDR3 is TGTGCCAGCAGTCAAAACAGGGATGATGGCTACACCTTC.

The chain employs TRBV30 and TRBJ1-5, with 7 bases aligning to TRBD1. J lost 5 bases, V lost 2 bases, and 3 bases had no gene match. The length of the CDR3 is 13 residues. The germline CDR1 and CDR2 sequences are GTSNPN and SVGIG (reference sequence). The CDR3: CAWSRGGDQPQHF. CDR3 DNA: TGTGCCTGGAGTAGAGGGGGCGATCAGCCCCAGCATTTT.

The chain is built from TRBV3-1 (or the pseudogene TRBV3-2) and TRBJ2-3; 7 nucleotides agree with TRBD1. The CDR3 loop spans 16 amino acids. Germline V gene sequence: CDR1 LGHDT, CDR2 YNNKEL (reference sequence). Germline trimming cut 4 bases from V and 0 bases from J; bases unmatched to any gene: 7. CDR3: CASSRGGQRSTDTQYF. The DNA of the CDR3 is TGTGCCAGCAGCCGAGGGGGACAGCGGAGCACAGATACGCAGTATTTT.

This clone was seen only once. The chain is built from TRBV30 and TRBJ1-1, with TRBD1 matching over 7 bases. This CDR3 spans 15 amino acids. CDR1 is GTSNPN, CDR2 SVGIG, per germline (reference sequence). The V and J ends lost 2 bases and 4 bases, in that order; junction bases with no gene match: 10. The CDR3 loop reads CAWSYQPWTGTEAFF. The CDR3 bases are TGTGCCTGGAGTTACCAACCATGGACAGGCACTGAAGCTTTCTTT.

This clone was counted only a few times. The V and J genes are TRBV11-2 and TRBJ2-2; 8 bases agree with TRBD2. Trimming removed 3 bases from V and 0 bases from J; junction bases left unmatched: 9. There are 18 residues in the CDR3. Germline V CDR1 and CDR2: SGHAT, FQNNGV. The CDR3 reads CASSFPIMGLANTGELFF. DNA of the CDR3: TGTGCCAGCAGCTTTCCAATAATGGGACTAGCGAACACCGGGGAGCTGTTTTTT.

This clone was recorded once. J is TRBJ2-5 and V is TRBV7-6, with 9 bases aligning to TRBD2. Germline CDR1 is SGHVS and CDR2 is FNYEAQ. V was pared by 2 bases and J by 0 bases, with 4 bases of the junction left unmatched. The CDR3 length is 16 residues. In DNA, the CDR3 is TGTGCCAGCAGCTTATTAATAGCGGGAGACCAAGAGACCCAGTACTTC. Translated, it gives CASSLLIAGDQETQYF. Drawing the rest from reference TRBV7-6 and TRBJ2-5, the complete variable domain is GAGVSQSPRYKVTKRGQDVALRCDPISGHVSLYWYRQALGQGPEFLTYFNYEAQQDKSGLPNDRFSAERPEGSISTLTIQRTEQRDSAMYRCASSLLIAGDQETQYFGPGTRLLVL.

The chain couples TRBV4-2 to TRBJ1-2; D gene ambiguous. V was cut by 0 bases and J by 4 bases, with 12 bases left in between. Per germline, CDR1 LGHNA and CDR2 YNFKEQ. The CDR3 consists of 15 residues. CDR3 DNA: TGTGCCAGCAGCCAAGATATCGGGGTCGGCTATGGCTACACCTTC. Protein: CASSQDIGVGYGYTF.

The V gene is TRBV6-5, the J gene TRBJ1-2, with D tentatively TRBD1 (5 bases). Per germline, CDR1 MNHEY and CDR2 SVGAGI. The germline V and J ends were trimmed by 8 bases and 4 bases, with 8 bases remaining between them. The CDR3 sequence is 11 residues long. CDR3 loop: CASQGSYGYTF. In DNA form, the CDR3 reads TGTGCCAGCCAGGGAAGCTATGGCTACACCTTC.

The CDR3 loop reads CASSEQISYEQYF. In DNA form, the CDR3 reads TGTGCCAGCAGCGAACAGATCTCCTACGAGCAGTACTTC. The V call is TRBV2, the J call TRBJ2-7; D uncertain. This CDR3 has 13 amino acids. Per germline, CDR1 SNHLY and CDR2 FYNNEI. V gave up 6 bases and J gave up 0 bases, with 9 bases separating them.

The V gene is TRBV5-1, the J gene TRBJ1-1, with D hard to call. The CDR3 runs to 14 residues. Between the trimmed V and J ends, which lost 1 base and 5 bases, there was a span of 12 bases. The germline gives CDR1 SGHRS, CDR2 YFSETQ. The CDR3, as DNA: TGCGCCAGCAGCTTGATGCGCGCCGAAACTGAAGCTTTCTTT. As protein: CASSLMRAETEAFF.

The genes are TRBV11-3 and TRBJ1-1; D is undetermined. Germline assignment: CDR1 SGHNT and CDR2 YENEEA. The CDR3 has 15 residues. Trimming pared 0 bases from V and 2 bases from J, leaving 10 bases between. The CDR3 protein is CASSLDGPSNTEAFF. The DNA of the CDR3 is TGTGCCAGCAGCTTAGATGGCCCTTCTAACACTGAAGCTTTCTTT. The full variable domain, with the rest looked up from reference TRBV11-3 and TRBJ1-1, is EAGVVQSPRYKIIEKKQPVAFWCNPISGHNTLYWYLQNLGQGPELLIRYENEEAVDDSQLPKDRFSAERLKGVDSTLKIQPAELGDSAVYLCASSLDGPSNTEAFFGQGTRLTVV.

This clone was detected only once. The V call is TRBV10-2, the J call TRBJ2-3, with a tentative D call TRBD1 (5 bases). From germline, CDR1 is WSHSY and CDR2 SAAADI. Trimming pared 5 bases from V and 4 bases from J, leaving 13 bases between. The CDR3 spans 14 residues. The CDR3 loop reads CASSSDLGADTQYF. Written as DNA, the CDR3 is TGCGCCAGCAGTTCCGACTTAGGGGCAGATACGCAGTATTTT.

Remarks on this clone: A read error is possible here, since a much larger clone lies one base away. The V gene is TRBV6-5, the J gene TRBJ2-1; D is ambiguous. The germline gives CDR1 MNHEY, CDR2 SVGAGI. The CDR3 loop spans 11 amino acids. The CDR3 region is CVSSYGPEQFF. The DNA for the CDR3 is TGTGTCAGCAGTTACGGCCCAGAGCAGTTCTTC.

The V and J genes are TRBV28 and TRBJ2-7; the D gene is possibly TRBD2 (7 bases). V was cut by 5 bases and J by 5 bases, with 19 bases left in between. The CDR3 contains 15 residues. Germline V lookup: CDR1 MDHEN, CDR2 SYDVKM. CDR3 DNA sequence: TGTGCCAGCAGTCTGTGGACGGGGGGCAGGGACGAGCAGTACTTC. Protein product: CASSLWTGGRDEQYF. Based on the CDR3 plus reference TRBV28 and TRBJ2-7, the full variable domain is DVKVTQSSRYLVKRTGEKVFLECVQDMDHENMFWYRQDPGLGLRLIYFSYDVKMKEKGDIPEGYSVSREKKERFSLILESASTNQTSMYLCASSLWTGGRDEQYFGPGTRLTVT.

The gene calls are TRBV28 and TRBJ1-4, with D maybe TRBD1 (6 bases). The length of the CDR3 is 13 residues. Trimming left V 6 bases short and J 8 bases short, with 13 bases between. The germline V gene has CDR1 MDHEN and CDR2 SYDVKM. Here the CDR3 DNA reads TGTGCCAGCAGAATACAGGGTCCGGAAAAACTGTTTTTT. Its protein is CASRIQGPEKLFF.

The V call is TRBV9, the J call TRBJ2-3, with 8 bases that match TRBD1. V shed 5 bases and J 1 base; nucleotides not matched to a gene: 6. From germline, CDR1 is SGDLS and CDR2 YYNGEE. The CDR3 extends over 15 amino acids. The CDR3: CASSAGGRGTDTQYF. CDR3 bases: TGTGCCAGCAGTGCAGGGGGCAGGGGCACAGATACGCAGTATTTT. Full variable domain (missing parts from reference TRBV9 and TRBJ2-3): DSGVTQTPKHLITATGQRVTLRCSPRSGDLSVYWYQQSLDQGLQFLIQYYNGEERAKGNILERFSAQQFPDLHSELNLSSLELGDSALYFCASSAGGRGTDTQYFGPGTRLTVL.

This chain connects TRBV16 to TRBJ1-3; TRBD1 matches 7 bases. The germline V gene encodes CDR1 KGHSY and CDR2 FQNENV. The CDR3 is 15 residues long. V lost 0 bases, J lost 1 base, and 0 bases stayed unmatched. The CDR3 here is CASSQSGQSGNTIYF. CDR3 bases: TGTGCCAGCAGCCAATCGGGACAGTCTGGAAACACCATATATTTT.

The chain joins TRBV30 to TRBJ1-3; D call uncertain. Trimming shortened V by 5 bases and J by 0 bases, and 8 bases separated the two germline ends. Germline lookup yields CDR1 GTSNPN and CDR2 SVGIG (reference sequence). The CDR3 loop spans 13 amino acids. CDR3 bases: TGTGCCTGGGCAGGTAGCTCTGGAAACACCATATATTTT. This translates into CAWAGSSGNTIYF.

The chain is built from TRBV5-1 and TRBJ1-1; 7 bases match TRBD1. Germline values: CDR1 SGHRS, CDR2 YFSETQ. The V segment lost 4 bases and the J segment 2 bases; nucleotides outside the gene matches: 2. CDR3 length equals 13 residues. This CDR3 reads CASSRDSNTEAFF. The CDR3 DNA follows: TGCGCCAGCAGCAGGGACAGCAACACTGAAGCTTTCTTT.

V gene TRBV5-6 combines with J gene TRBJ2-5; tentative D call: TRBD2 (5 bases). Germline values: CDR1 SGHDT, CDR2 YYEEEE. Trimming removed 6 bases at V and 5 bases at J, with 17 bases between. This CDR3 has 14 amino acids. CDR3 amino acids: CASNRRTRGETQYF. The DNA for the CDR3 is TGTGCCAGCAATCGGAGGACCCGAGGGGAGACCCAGTACTTC. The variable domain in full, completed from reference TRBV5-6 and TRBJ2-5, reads DAGVTQSPTHLIKTRGQQVTLRCSPKSGHDTVSWYQQALGQGPQFIFQYYEEEERQRGNFPDRFSGHQFPNYSSELNVNALLLGDSALYLCASNRRTRGETQYFGPGTRLLVL.

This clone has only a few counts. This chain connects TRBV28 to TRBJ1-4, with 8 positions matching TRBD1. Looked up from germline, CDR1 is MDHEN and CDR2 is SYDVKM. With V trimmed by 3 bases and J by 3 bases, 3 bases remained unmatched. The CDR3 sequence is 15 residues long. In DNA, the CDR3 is TGTGCCAGCAGTTTCCAGGGGGCGTCTAATGAAAAACTGTTTTTT. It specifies CASSFQGASNEKLFF.

The CDR3 region is CATSRGGDRGGTEAFF. The CDR3 coding sequence is TGTGCCACCAGCAGAGGAGGGGACAGGGGGGGCACTGAAGCTTTCTTT. The rearrangement uses TRBV15 and TRBJ1-1, with TRBD1 matching 11 bases. The CDR3 consists of 16 residues. Looked up from germline, CDR1 is LNHNV and CDR2 is YYDKDF (reference sequence). After removal of 1 base from V and 4 bases from J, the junction contained 5 bases not matched to a gene. Looking up the rest from reference TRBV15 and TRBJ1-1 gives the full variable domain: DAMVIQNPRYQVTQFGKPVTLSCSQTLNHNVMYWYQQKSSQAPKLLFHYYDKDFNNEADTPDNFQSRRPNTSFCFLDIRSPGLGDTAMYLCATSRGGDRGGTEAFFGQGTRLTVV.

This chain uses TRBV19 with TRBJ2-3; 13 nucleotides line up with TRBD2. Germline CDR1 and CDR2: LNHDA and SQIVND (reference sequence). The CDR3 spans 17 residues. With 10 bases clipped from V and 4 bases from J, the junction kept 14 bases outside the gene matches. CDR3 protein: CATKPWTSGSGADTQYF. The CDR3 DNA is TGTGCCACCAAACCCTGGACTAGCGGGAGTGGGGCAGATACGCAGTATTTT. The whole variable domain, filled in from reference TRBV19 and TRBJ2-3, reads DGGITQSPKYLFRKEGQNVTLSCEQNLNHDAMYWYRQDPGQGLRLIYYSQIVNDFQKGDIAEGYSVSREKKESFPLTVTSAQKNPTAFYLCATKPWTSGSGADTQYFGPGTRLTVL.

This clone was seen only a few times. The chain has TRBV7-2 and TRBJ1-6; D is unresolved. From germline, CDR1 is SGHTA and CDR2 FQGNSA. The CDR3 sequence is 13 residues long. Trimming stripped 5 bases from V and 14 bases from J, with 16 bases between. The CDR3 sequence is CASSPGPTGALHF. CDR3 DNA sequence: TGTGCCAGCAGCCCCGGACCGACGGGAGCCCTCCACTTT.